These T cell receptor beta chains were read from a single sample in a study of breast tumors, draining lymph nodes, adjacent tissues. In TCRdb, the multiplex PCR reads were re-called with MiXCR into one record per CDR3 protein. The sample includes fewer than 200,000 distinct CDR3 sequences, 30% to 35% of them seen just once. Sequencing was done on a sample of axillary lymph node tissue. The receptors were gathered from a female donor with breast cancer. Some clones in this sample may be carry-over from other donors' samples. CDR3s include the opening cysteine and the closing phenylalanine or tryptophan. The D gene is left open where the match is weak. Size values are once, few and many counts, or a class for expanded clones, and some rows have none.

CDR3nt: TGTGCCAGCAGTCTTCGACCCCGGACATATGCCTATAATTCACCCCTCCACTTT
CDR3aa: CASSLRPRTYAYNSPLHF
j_gene: TRBJ1-6
v_gene: TRBV27
d_gene: -
abundance: many

CDR3nt: TGTGCCAGCAGCTCGAACTTAGGCGGGGGGGACTACGAGCAGTACTTC
CDR3aa: CASSSNLGGGDYEQYF
j_gene: TRBJ2-7
v_gene: TRBV5-6
d_gene: TRBD2
abundance: many

CDR3nt: TGCGCCAGCAGCCAAGATAGGTTAAGAGGACAACTGTCATACCTCAATCAGCCCCAGCATTTT
CDR3aa: CASSQDRLRGQLSYLNQPQHF
j_gene: TRBJ1-5
v_gene: TRBV4-1
d_gene: -
abundance: many

CDR3nt: TGTGCCAGCAGCACGTCCCGGACCCAAGAGACCCAGTACTTC
CDR3aa: CASSTSRTQETQYF
j_gene: TRBJ2-5
v_gene: TRBV2
d_gene: -
abundance: many

CDR3nt: TGTGCCAGTAGTCTGAGACAGGGGAATCATGGCTACACCTTC
CDR3aa: CASSLRQGNHGYTF
j_gene: TRBJ1-2
v_gene: TRBV19
d_gene: TRBD1
abundance: -

CDR3nt: TGTGCCAGCAGCTGGGGAGGGGGGGATGAAAAACTGTTTTTT
CDR3aa: CASSWGGGDEKLFF
j_gene: TRBJ1-4
v_gene: TRBV7-2
d_gene: -
abundance: -

CDR3nt: TGTGCCAGCGGCCAAGAAGGGCAGGGTAGTCACCGTTCGCGGGCAGATACGCAGTATTTT
CDR3aa: CASGQEGQGSHRSRADTQYF
j_gene: TRBJ2-3
v_gene: TRBV13
d_gene: -
abundance: -

CDR3nt: TGTGCCACCAGCACCGGGGGGAACTATGGCTACACCTTC
CDR3aa: CATSTGGNYGYTF
j_gene: TRBJ1-2
v_gene: TRBV15
d_gene: -
abundance: many

CDR3nt: TGTGCCAGCAGCCCCCCCGGGGACCAGACCCAGTACTTC
CDR3aa: CASSPPGDQTQYF
j_gene: TRBJ2-5
v_gene: TRBV5-5
d_gene: -
abundance: many

CDR3nt: TGCGCCAGCATCCCGGCCGGGCGGCCCACTGAAGCTTTCTTT
CDR3aa: CASIPAGRPTEAFF
j_gene: TRBJ1-1
v_gene: TRBV5-1
d_gene: -
abundance: few

CDR3nt: TGCGCCAGCAGCTTAACCGGGACAGGGATGAATGGCTACACCTTC
CDR3aa: CASSLTGTGMNGYTF
j_gene: TRBJ1-2
v_gene: TRBV5-1
d_gene: TRBD1
abundance: -

CDR3nt: TGCGCCAGTCGTGAGGTGACGGCGAACACTGAAGCTTTCTTT
CDR3aa: CASREVTANTEAFF
j_gene: TRBJ1-1
v_gene: TRBV5-1
d_gene: -
abundance: -

CDR3nt: TGTGCCAGCAGCGTAAATCACGTAGCGGGAGTAGACAATGAGCAGTTCTTC
CDR3aa: CASSVNHVAGVDNEQFF
j_gene: TRBJ2-1
v_gene: TRBV9
d_gene: TRBD2
abundance: many

CDR3nt: TGTGCCAGCAGCCCCGACCTAGAAGGCACAGATACGCAGTATTTT
CDR3aa: CASSPDLEGTDTQYF
j_gene: TRBJ2-3
v_gene: TRBV5-6
d_gene: -
abundance: many

CDR3nt: TGTGCCAGCAGTTACTCGGGCCTAGGGAACACCGGGGAGCTGTTTTTT
CDR3aa: CASSYSGLGNTGELFF
j_gene: TRBJ2-2
v_gene: TRBV6-6
d_gene: -
abundance: -

CDR3nt: TGCAGCGTTGGACAGTACAATGAGCAGTTCTTC
CDR3aa: CSVGQYNEQFF
j_gene: TRBJ2-1
v_gene: TRBV29-1
d_gene: -
abundance: many

CDR3nt: TGCAGTGCTCCCTTTGCGGGGTTGAACACCGGGGAGCTGTTTTTT
CDR3aa: CSAPFAGLNTGELFF
j_gene: TRBJ2-2
v_gene: TRBV20-1
d_gene: -
abundance: -

CDR3nt: TGTGCCAGCAGGATGGGGGGCAATCAGCCCCAGCATTTT
CDR3aa: CASRMGGNQPQHF
j_gene: TRBJ1-5
v_gene: TRBV6-5
d_gene: -
abundance: few

CDR3nt: TGTGCCAGCAGCCCACTGGTCCGGGACATAAGGGAAAGACTGGTTTTT
CDR3aa: CASSPLVRDIRERLVF
j_gene: TRBJ1-4
v_gene: TRBV7-9
d_gene: -
abundance: -

CDR3nt: TGTGCCAGTAGCCCGACAGGGGAAAGTAATCAGCCCCAGCATTTT
CDR3aa: CASSPTGESNQPQHF
j_gene: TRBJ1-5
v_gene: TRBV19
d_gene: TRBD1
abundance: many

CDR3nt: TGTGCCAGTAGTATGGGGAAGACCCAGTACTTC
CDR3aa: CASSMGKTQYF
j_gene: TRBJ2-5
v_gene: TRBV19
d_gene: -
abundance: many

CDR3nt: TGCAGCTTATGGGGGACAGGCAACTCTGGAAACACCATATATTTT
CDR3aa: CSLWGTGNSGNTIYF
j_gene: TRBJ1-3
v_gene: TRBV29-1
d_gene: TRBD1
abundance: once